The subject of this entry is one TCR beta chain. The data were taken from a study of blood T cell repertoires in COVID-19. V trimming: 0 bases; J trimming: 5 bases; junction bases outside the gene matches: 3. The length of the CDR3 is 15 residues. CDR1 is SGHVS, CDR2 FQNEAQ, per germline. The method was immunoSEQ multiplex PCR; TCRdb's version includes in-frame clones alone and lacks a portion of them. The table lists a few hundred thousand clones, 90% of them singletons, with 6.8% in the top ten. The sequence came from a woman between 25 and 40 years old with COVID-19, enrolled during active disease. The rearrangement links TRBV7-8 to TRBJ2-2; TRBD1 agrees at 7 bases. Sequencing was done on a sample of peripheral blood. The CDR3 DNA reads TGTGCCAGCAGCTTAGCGGGGACAGCAACCGGGGAGCTGTTTTTT. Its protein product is CASSLAGTATGELFF.